This TCR beta chain stems from a study of T cell responses to AZD1222 COVID-19 vaccine. Assay used: immunoSEQ multiplex PCR; TCRdb lists only in-frame clones, some missing. This repertoire shows around 150,000 clones, around 90% found once; its top ten account for 3.3%. Notes on this clone: Its antigen is currently unknown.

Germline assignment: CDR1 MDHEN and CDR2 SYDVKM. With 8 bases removed from V and 4 bases from J, the gap between germline ends came to 12 bases. CDR3 size: 13 residues. Whole-study results and caveats: The donor cohort was predominantly white British with a female majority, and clonal diversity may have been underestimated. Among spike-specific TCRs, nearly half reportedly target unmutated variant regions.

The origin of this receptor is an adult who received the AZD1222 COVID-19 vaccine. This specimen consisted of peripheral blood, obtained 28 days after the second AZD1222 dose. The chain combines TRBV28 with TRBJ1-3, with no clear D. The DNA for the CDR3 is TGTGCCAGCCGCCGGTCACCAGGAAACACCATATATTTT. Amino acid sequence: CASRRSPGNTIYF.